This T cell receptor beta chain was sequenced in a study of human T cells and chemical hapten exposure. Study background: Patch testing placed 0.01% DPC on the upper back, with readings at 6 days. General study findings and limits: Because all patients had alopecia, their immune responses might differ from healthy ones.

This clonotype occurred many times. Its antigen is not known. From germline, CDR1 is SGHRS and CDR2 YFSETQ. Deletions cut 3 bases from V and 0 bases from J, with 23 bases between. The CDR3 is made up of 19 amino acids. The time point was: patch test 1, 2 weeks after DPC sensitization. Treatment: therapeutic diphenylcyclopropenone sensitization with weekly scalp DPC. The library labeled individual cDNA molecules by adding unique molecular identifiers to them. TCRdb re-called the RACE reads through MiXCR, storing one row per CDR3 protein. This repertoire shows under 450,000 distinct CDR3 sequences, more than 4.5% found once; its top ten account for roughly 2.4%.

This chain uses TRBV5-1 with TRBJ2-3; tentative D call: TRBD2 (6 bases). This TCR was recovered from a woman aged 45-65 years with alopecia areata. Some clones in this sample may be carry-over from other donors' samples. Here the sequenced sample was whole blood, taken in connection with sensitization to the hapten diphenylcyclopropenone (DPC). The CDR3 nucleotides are TGCGCCAGCAGCTACTCCGGGGGTCTCAAGGCTACTAGCACAGATACGCAGTATTTT. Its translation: CASSYSGGLKATSTDTQYF.